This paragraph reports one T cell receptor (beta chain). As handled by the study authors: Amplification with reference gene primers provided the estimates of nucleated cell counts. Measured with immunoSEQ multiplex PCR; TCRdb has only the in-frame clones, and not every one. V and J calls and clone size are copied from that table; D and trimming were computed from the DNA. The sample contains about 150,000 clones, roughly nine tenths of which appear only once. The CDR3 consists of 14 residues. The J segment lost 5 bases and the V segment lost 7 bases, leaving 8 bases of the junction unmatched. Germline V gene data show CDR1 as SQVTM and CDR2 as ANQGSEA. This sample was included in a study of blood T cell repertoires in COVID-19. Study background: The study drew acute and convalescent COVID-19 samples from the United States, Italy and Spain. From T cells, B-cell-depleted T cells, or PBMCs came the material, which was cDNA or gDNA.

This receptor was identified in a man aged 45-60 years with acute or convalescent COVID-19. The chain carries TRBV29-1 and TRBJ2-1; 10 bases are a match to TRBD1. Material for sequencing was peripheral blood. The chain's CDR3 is CSASGTGADNEQFF. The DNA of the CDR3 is TGCAGCGCCTCGGGGACAGGGGCGGACAATGAGCAGTTCTTC.